The 29 T cell receptor beta chains presented below share a single source sample, sequenced in a study of CD4 T cells in relation to SARS-CoV-2 and coronaviruses. Data came from immunoSEQ multiplex PCR; TCRdb stores just in-frame clones and leaves some out. The sample consists of about 29,000 clones, over 65% of them appearing once. CD4+ T cells from unexposed donors were obtained before the COVID-19 pandemic (2011-2018). CD4+ T cells were isolated from the cells after 10 days of culture. These receptors have no identified antigens. Specimen: CD4+ T cells from PBMCs, cultured in vitro. These receptors came from a human donor in good health.

The chain has TRBV19 and TRBJ2-7; a possible D gene is TRBD1 (6 bases). Germline V gene data show CDR1 as LNHDA and CDR2 as SQIVND (reference sequence). The CDR3 length is 14 residues. Trimming removed 6 bases at V and 0 bases at J, with 12 bases between. Here the CDR3 reads CASSPRTASYEQYF. The CDR3 nucleotides are TGTGCCAGTAGCCCCCGGACAGCCTCCTACGAGCAGTACTTC.

This clone was picked up a small number of times. The chain is built from TRBV6-5 and TRBJ1-5; 9 nucleotides align to TRBD1. Losses at the gene ends were 5 bases for V and 2 bases for J; bases not matched to a gene: 4. CDR1 and CDR2 (germline): MNHEY, SVGAGI. The CDR3 spans 15 residues. Written as DNA, the CDR3 is TGTGCCAGCAGTCCCACAGGGGGCGGCAATCAGCCCCAGCATTTT. Encoded protein: CASSPTGGGNQPQHF.

The V gene is TRBV10-2, the J gene TRBJ2-2, with TRBD2 matching 13 bases. Germline V CDR1 and CDR2: WSHSY, SAAADI. V trimming: 3 bases; J trimming: 4 bases; junction bases outside the gene matches: 14. CDR3 length: 20 residues. CDR3 sequence reads: CASSDWYYTSGRAGTGELFF. Written as DNA, the CDR3 is TGCGCCAGCAGTGACTGGTATTACACTAGCGGGAGGGCCGGCACCGGGGAGCTGTTTTTT.

The chain carries TRBV7-3 and TRBJ2-2; D might be TRBD2 (7 bases). The V end was cut by 3 bases, the J end by 6 bases, with 11 bases between. Germline CDR1 reads SGHTA; CDR2 reads FQGTGA. This CDR3 has 14 amino acids. The CDR3 is CASSFREGAGELFF. The CDR3 nucleotides are TGTGCCAGCAGCTTCAGGGAGGGGGCCGGGGAGCTGTTTTTT.

V usage is TRBV10-3 and J usage is TRBJ2-7; TRBD1 or TRBD2 may be the D gene (6 bases each). Germline CDR1 reads ENHRY; CDR2 reads SYGVKD. This CDR3 is 19 amino acids long. V lost 2 bases, J lost 2 bases, and 25 bases lay in between. The DNA of the CDR3 is TGTGCCATCAGTGAGGGGGCTCAGGGGCGTCCCGGGAGCGCCTACGAGCAGTACTTC. Encoded protein: CAISEGAQGRPGSAYEQYF.

This clone was seen a handful of times. This chain uses TRBV2 with TRBJ1-1; 7 bases align to TRBD1. V gave up 6 bases and J gave up 2 bases; unmatched junction bases: 3. This CDR3 spans 13 amino acids. The germline CDR1 and CDR2 sequences are SNHLY and FYNNEI. The CDR3 region is CASRGQTNTEAFF. In DNA form, the CDR3 reads TGTGCCAGCAGGGGACAGACTAACACTGAAGCTTTCTTT.

This chain connects TRBV11-3 to TRBJ2-2, with no clear D. Germline V lookup: CDR1 SGHNT, CDR2 YENEEA. The CDR3 totals 15 residues. Trimming left V 1 base short and J 3 bases short, with 9 bases between. Written as DNA, the CDR3 is TGTGCCAGCAGCTTAGGCACGAGCTACACCGGGGAGCTGTTTTTT. It specifies CASSLGTSYTGELFF.

This clone turned up a few times. The CDR3 sequence is CASNGQANQPQHF. CDR3 bases: TGTGCCAGCAACGGGCAGGCAAATCAGCCCCAGCATTTT. The genes are TRBV2 and TRBJ1-5; no clear D. Germline V gives CDR1 SNHLY, CDR2 FYNNEI. This CDR3 is built from 13 residues. The ends were cut back, 7 bases at V and 4 bases at J, with 11 bases in the middle.

This clone was seen more than once but under ten times. This chain uses TRBV5-1 with TRBJ1-1; TRBD1 aligns across 9 bases. The CDR3 covers 14 residues. Germline loops: CDR1 SGHRS, CDR2 YFSETQ. The J segment lost 7 bases and the V segment lost 4 bases, leaving 8 bases of the junction unmatched. The CDR3 DNA sequence: TGCGCCAGCAGCACGCCGGGACAGGGATTTGAAGCTTTCTTT. Protein sequence: CASSTPGQGFEAFF.

This chain links TRBV30 with TRBJ2-6, with TRBD1 matching 9 bases. Germline trimming cut 3 bases from V and 3 bases from J; bases unmatched to any gene: 6. CDR3 length equals 16 residues. Germline CDR1 GTSNPN, CDR2 SVGIG (reference sequence). The CDR3 protein is CAWRRTGVNGANVLTF. CDR3 DNA: TGTGCCTGGAGGAGGACAGGGGTTAATGGGGCCAACGTCCTGACTTTC.

This sequence joins TRBV6-2 or TRBV6-3 and TRBJ2-3; D is perhaps TRBD2 (7 bases). The CDR3 sequence is 18 residues long. The germline gives CDR1 MNHEY, CDR2 SVGEGT. Trimming took off 3 bases at V and 0 bases at J, with 19 bases between the two ends. CDR3 in amino acids: CASSYVGRGGLSTDTQYF. The CDR3 DNA is TGTGCCAGCAGTTATGTCGGTAGGGGGGGGCTTAGCACAGATACGCAGTATTTT.

The count of this clone is one. The chain is built from TRBV11-3 and TRBJ2-1, with D unclear. V was pared by 5 bases and J by 3 bases, with 8 bases between. CDR1 is SGHNT, CDR2 YENEEA, per germline. The CDR3 is 13 amino acids. This chain's CDR3 is CASSPLNYNEQFF. For the CDR3, the DNA is TGTGCCAGCAGCCCCCTCAACTACAATGAGCAGTTCTTC.

The chain couples TRBV11-2 to TRBJ2-7; no reliable D call. Germline assignment: CDR1 SGHAT and CDR2 FQNNGV. V lost 0 bases and J lost 3, with 6 bases in between. The CDR3 runs 13 residues. The CDR3 protein is CASSLELVYEQYF. The CDR3 bases are TGTGCCAGCAGCTTAGAGCTAGTCTACGAGCAGTACTTC.

This clone has only one observation. This sequence joins TRBV5-1 and TRBJ2-5, with D possibly called TRBD1 or TRBD2 (5 bases each). The germline V gene has CDR1 SGHRS and CDR2 YFSETQ. The CDR3 is 14 amino acids. V was pared by 0 bases and J by 4 bases, with 10 bases between. This chain's CDR3 is CASSLVEGIETQYF. The CDR3 DNA sequence: TGCGCCAGCAGCTTGGTAGAGGGGATAGAGACCCAGTACTTC.

J is TRBJ2-1 and V is TRBV7-8, with 11 nucleotides matching TRBD2. The CDR3 runs to 15 residues. Germline CDR1 reads SGHVS; CDR2 reads FQNEAQ. Losses at the gene ends were 5 bases for V and 5 bases for J; bases not matched to a gene: 5. The CDR3 loop is CASSLGTSGNNEQFF. The CDR3 DNA is TGTGCCAGCAGCCTCGGGACTAGCGGAAACAATGAGCAGTTCTTC. Based on the CDR3 plus reference TRBV7-8 and TRBJ2-1, the full variable domain is GAGVSQSPRYKVAKRGQDVALRCDPISGHVSLFWYQQALGQGPEFLTYFQNEAQLDKSGLPSDRFFAERPEGSVSTLKIQRTQQEDSAVYLCASSLGTSGNNEQFFGPGTRLTVL.

The chain carries TRBV7-9 and TRBJ2-1; D gene unclear. Germline assignment: CDR1 SEHNR and CDR2 FQNEAQ (reference sequence). The V end was cut by 3 bases, the J end by 9 bases, with 9 bases between. The CDR3 is made up of 12 amino acids. The CDR3 DNA follows: TGTGCCAGCAGCTTTCGAAGGATTGAGCAGTTCTTC. Encoded protein: CASSFRRIEQFF.

The chain couples TRBV11-2 to TRBJ1-1; 9 positions match TRBD1. The CDR3 runs to 17 residues. In germline, CDR1 is SGHAT, CDR2 FQNNGV. With V trimmed by 4 bases and J by 1 base, 10 bases remained unmatched. CDR3 sequence (DNA): TGTGCCAGCAGCTATACCGGGACAGGGTGGACGAACACTGAAGCTTTCTTT. Translating it yields CASSYTGTGWTNTEAFF.

This chain's CDR3 is CASSLAGDIQYF. The CDR3, as DNA: TGCGCCAGCAGCTTAGCGGGGGACATTCAGTACTTC. The chain couples TRBV5-1 to TRBJ2-4; 8 nucleotides align to TRBD2. Germline lookup yields CDR1 SGHRS and CDR2 YFSETQ. The V and J ends lost 2 bases and 8 bases, in that order; junction bases with no gene match: 0. The length of the CDR3 is 12 residues.

V usage is TRBV27 and J usage is TRBJ2-1, with 11 bases matching TRBD2. The V gene end was trimmed by 3 bases and the J gene end by 7 bases; junction bases not matched to a gene: 2. Germline V gives CDR1 MNHEY, CDR2 SMNVEV (reference sequence). CDR3 size: 14 residues. CDR3 sequence: CASSLTSGNNEQFF. Written as DNA, the CDR3 is TGTGCCAGCAGTTTGACTAGCGGGAATAATGAGCAGTTCTTC.

The rearrangement joins TRBV24-1 to TRBJ2-1, with D possibly TRBD2 on 7 matching bases. V lost 3 bases and J lost 5, with 13 bases in between. The germline V gene has CDR1 KGHDR and CDR2 SFDVKD. The length of the CDR3 is 15 residues. CDR3 coding DNA: TGTGCCACCAGTGATCGGGCGGGGGCGGACAATGAGCAGTTCTTC. Amino acid sequence: CATSDRAGADNEQFF.

The chain employs TRBV7-9 and TRBJ2-3; 15 bases match TRBD2. Germline loops: CDR1 SEHNR, CDR2 FQNEAQ (reference sequence). The CDR3 extends over 18 amino acids. The V and J ends lost 5 bases and 1 base, in that order; junction bases with no gene match: 7. CDR3 bases: TGTGCCAGCAGCCCCGGACTAGCGGGAGGGCCTGGCACAGATACGCAGTATTTT. Its protein is CASSPGLAGGPGTDTQYF.

The J gene is TRBJ2-1, the V gene TRBV7-2, with 12 bases aligning to TRBD2. The CDR3 runs 16 residues. V trimming: 4 bases; J trimming: 6 bases; junction bases outside the gene matches: 7. Germline V gives CDR1 SGHTA, CDR2 FQGNSA. For the CDR3, the DNA is TGTGCCAGCAGCTCCCTAGCGGGAGGGCCGGGCAATGAGCAGTTCTTC. Translation gives CASSSLAGGPGNEQFF.

This chain links TRBV4-3 with TRBJ2-2; D could derive from TRBD1 or TRBD2 (5 bases each). The V end was cut by 5 bases, the J end by 5 bases, with 18 bases between. Germline lookup yields CDR1 LGHNA and CDR2 YSLEER. This CDR3 is built from 16 residues. CDR3 coding DNA: TGCGCCAGCAGCGCCACATGGGGACGAGGGACCGGGGAGCTGTTTTTT. It yields the protein CASSATWGRGTGELFF.

The J gene is TRBJ2-6, the V gene TRBV3-1 (or the pseudogene TRBV3-2), with D hard to call. The germline gives CDR1 LGHDT, CDR2 YNNKEL (reference sequence). The CDR3 sequence is 16 residues long. The ends were cut back, 0 bases at V and 1 base at J, with 7 bases in the middle. The CDR3: CASSQEAGSGANVLTF. The CDR3 region has the DNA TGTGCCAGCAGCCAAGAAGCAGGTTCTGGGGCCAACGTCCTGACTTTC.

The chain couples TRBV6-5 to TRBJ2-7; tentative D call: TRBD1 (6 bases). V lost 4 bases to trimming and J lost 3 bases, with 19 bases between them. From germline, CDR1 is MNHEY and CDR2 SVGAGI. The CDR3 has 16 residues. This CDR3 is CASSSPQAGAIYEQYF. The CDR3 DNA reads TGTGCCAGCAGTTCCCCCCAGGCAGGGGCCATCTACGAGCAGTACTTC.

V usage is TRBV3-1 (or the pseudogene TRBV3-2) and J usage is TRBJ2-2; 8 nucleotides align to TRBD2. With V trimmed by 2 bases and J by 3 bases, 5 bases remained unmatched. Looked up from germline, CDR1 is LGHDT and CDR2 is YNNKEL (reference sequence). The CDR3 loop spans 16 amino acids. CDR3 protein: CASSQSQRGYTGELFF. The CDR3 DNA is TGTGCCAGCAGCCAATCCCAGCGGGGGTACACCGGGGAGCTGTTTTTT.

This chain uses TRBV9 with TRBJ2-7; 8 bases are a match to TRBD2. The CDR3 consists of 13 residues. The germline V gene encodes CDR1 SGDLS and CDR2 YYNGEE. The V segment lost 5 bases and the J segment 9 bases; nucleotides outside the gene matches: 10. CDR3 DNA: TGTGCCAGCAGTAGCGGGATACAGCCGGGGCAGTACTTC. Residues: CASSSGIQPGQYF.

The V call is TRBV18, the J call TRBJ2-1; D is possibly TRBD1 or TRBD2 (7 bases each). Trimming shortened V by 3 bases and J by 10 bases, and 10 bases separated the two germline ends. This CDR3 comprises 12 residues. Germline V gene sequence: CDR1 KGHSH, CDR2 LQKENI. CDR3 sequence reads: CASSPQGGEQFF. In DNA form, the CDR3 reads TGTGCCAGCTCACCGCAGGGGGGGGAGCAGTTCTTC.

This chain links TRBV3-1 (or the pseudogene TRBV3-2) with TRBJ1-5; 7 bases line up with TRBD1. The CDR3 runs to 20 residues. The V gene's germline CDR1 is LGHDT and CDR2 YNNKEL (reference sequence). Losses at the gene ends were 6 bases for V and 4 bases for J; bases not matched to a gene: 24. Here the CDR3 reads CASRHKVKIIRQGSNQPQHF. CDR3 sequence (DNA): TGTGCCAGCAGACACAAAGTAAAAATCATCCGACAGGGTTCTAATCAGCCCCAGCATTTT.